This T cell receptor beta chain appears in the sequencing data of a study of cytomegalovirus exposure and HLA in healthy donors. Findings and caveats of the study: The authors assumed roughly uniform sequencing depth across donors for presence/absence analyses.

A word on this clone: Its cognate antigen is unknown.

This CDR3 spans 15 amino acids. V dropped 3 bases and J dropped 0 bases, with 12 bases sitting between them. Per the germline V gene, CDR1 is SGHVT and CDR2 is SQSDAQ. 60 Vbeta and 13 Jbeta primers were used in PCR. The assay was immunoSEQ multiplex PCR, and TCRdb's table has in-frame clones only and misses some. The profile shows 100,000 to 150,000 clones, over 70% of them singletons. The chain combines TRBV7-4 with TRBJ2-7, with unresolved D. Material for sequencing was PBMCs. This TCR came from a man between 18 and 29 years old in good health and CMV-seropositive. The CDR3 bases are TGTGCCAGCAGCTTTCGACTGTATCTCTCCTACGAGCAGTACTTC. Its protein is CASSFRLYLSYEQYF.